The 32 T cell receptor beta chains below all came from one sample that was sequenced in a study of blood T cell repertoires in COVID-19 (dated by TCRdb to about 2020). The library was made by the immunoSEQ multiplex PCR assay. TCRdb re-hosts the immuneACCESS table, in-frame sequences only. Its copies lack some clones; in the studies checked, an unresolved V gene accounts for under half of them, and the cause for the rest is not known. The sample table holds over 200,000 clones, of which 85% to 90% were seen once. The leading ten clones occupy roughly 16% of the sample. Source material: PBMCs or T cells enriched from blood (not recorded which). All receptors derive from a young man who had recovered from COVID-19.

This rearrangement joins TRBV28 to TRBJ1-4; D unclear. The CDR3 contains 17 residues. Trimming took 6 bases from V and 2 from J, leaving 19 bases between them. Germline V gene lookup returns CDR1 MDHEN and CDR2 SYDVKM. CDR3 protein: CASSPPTSGVTNEKLFF. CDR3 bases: TGTGCCAGCAGCCCCCCGACGTCCGGGGTGACTAATGAAAAACTGTTTTTT.

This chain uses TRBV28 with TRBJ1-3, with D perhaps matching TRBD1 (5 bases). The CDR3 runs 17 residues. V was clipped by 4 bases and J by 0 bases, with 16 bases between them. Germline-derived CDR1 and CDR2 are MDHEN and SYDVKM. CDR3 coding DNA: TGTGCCAGCAGTTGGGGCAGCCGTTACTTCTCTGGAAACACCATATATTTT. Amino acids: CASSWGSRYFSGNTIYF. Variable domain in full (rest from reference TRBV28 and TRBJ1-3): DVKVTQSSRYLVKRTGEKVFLECVQDMDHENMFWYRQDPGLGLRLIYFSYDVKMKEKGDIPEGYSVSREKKERFSLILESASTNQTSMYLCASSWGSRYFSGNTIYFGEGSWLTVV.

DNA for the CDR3: TGTGCCAGCAGCCCAGGGGAAAACACTGAAGCTTTCTTT. Its translation: CASSPGENTEAFF. This rearrangement joins TRBV7-9 to TRBJ1-1; a weak D match, TRBD1 (6 bases). The germline V gene has CDR1 SEHNR and CDR2 FQNEAQ (reference sequence). The CDR3 spans 13 residues. V gave up 5 bases and J gave up 2 bases, with 9 bases separating them.

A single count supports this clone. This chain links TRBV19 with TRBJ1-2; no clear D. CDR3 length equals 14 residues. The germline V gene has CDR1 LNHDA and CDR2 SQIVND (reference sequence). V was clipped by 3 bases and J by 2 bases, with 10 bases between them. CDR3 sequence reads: CASSIWRANYGYTF. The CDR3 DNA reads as TGTGCCAGTAGTATCTGGAGAGCCAACTATGGCTACACCTTC.

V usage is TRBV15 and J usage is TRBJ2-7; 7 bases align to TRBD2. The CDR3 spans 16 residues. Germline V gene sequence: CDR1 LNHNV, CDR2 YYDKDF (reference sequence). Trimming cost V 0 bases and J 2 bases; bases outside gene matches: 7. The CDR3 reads CATSRDGRALPYEQYF. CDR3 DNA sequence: TGTGCCACCAGCAGAGATGGGAGGGCCCTCCCCTACGAGCAGTACTTC.

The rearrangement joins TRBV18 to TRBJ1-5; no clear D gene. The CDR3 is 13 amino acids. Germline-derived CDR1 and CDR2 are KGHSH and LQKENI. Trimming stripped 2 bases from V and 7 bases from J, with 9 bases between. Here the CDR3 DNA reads TGTGCCAGCTCACCAGGCACAGAGCAGCCCCAGCATTTT. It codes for CASSPGTEQPQHF.

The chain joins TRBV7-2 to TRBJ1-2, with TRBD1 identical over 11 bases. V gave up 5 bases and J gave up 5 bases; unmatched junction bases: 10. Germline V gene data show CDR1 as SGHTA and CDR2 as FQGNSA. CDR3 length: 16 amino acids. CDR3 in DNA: TGTGCCAGCAGCGCGGGGACAGGGGGTTTCTGGTATGGCTACACCTTC. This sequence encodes CASSAGTGGFWYGYTF.

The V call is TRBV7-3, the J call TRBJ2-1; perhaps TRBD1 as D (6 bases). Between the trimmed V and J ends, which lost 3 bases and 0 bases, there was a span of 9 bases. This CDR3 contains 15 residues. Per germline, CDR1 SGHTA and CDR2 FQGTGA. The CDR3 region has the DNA TGTGCCAGCAGCTTGGGGGCCAGCTCCTACAATGAGCAGTTCTTC. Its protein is CASSLGASSYNEQFF.

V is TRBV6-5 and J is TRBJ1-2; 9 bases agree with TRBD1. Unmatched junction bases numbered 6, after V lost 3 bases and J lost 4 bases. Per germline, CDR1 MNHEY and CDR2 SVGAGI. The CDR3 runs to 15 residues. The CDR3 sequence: CASSYATGGTYGYTF. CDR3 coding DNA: TGTGCCAGCAGTTATGCGACAGGGGGGACCTATGGCTACACCTTC.

Here the CDR3 DNA reads TGCGCCAGCAGCTTGGGGGACAAGAGATATTCACCCCTCCACTTT. Protein sequence: CASSLGDKRYSPLHF. The chain recombines TRBV5-1 with TRBJ1-6; D might be TRBD1 (6 bases). With 0 bases removed from V and 8 bases from J, the gap between germline ends came to 12 bases. Germline assignment: CDR1 SGHRS and CDR2 YFSETQ. The CDR3 contains 15 residues.

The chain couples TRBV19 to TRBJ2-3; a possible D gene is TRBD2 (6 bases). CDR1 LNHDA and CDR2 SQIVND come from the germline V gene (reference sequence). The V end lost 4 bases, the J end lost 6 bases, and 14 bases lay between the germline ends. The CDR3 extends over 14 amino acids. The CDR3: CASSTARRADTQYF. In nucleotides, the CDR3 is TGTGCCAGTAGTACTGCGCGGAGGGCGGATACGCAGTATTTT.

The CDR3 DNA sequence: TGTGCCTGGAGTGAGTTTAGCGCCTACAATGAGCAGTTCTTC. Its protein is CAWSEFSAYNEQFF. J is TRBJ2-1 and V is TRBV30; D may be TRBD2 (5 bases). The germline V gene encodes CDR1 GTSNPN and CDR2 SVGIG (reference sequence). This CDR3 spans 14 amino acids. Between the trimmed V and J ends, which lost 1 base and 2 bases, there was a span of 9 bases.

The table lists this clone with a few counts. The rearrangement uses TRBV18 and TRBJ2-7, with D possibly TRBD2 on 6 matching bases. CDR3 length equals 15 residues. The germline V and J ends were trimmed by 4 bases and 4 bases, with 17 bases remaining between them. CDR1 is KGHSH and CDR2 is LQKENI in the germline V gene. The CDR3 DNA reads TGTGCCAGCTCACGAGAGGACGGGAGCCTGTACGAGCAGTACTTC. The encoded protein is CASSREDGSLYEQYF.

The CDR3 bases are TGTGCCACCAGTGACCGAAGGACAGGGTCCACCGGGGAGCTGTTTTTT. Amino acid sequence: CATSDRRTGSTGELFF. The chain combines TRBV24-1 with TRBJ2-2; 8 bases fit TRBD1. CDR1 is KGHDR and CDR2 is SFDVKD in the germline V gene. The CDR3 has 16 residues. V was pared by 4 bases and J by 4 bases, with 7 bases of the junction left unmatched.

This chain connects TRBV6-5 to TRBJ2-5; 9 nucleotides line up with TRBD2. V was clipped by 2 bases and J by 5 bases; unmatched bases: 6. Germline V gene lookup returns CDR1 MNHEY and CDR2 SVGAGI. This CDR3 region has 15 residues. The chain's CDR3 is CASSYMGGRGETQYF. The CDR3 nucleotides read TGTGCCAGCAGTTACATGGGCGGGAGGGGTGAGACCCAGTACTTC.

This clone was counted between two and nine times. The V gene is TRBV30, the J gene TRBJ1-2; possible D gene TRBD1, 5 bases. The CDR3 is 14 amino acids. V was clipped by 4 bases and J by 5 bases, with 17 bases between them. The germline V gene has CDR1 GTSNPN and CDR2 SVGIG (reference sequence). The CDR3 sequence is CAWTGLGHTYGYTF. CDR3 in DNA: TGTGCCTGGACTGGACTAGGACACACTTATGGCTACACCTTC.

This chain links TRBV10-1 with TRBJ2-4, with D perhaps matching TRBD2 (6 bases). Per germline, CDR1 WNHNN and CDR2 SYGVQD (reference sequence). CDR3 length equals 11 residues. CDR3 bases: TGCGGACCGGGGAGGAGAAACATTCAGTACTTC. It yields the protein CGPGRRNIQYF.

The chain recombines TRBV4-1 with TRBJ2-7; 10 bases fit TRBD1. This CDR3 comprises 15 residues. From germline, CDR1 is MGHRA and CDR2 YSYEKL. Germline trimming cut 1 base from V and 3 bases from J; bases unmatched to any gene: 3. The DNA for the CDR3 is TGCGCCAGCAGCCAAGGGGGACAGGGGAACTACGAGCAGTACTTC. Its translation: CASSQGGQGNYEQYF.

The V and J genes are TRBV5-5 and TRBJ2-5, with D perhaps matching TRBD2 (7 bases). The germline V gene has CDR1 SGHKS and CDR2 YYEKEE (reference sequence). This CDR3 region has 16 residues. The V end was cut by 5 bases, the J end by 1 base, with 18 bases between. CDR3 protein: CASRDLGGGPQETQYF. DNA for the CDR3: TGTGCCAGCAGGGACCTAGGGGGGGGGCCCCAAGAGACCCAGTACTTC.

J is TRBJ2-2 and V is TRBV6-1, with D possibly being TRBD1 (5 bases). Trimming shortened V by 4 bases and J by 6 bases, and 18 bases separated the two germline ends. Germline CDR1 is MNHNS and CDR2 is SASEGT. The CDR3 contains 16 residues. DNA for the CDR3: TGTGCCAGCAGTGGGGGTTGGGGCAGGGCGGCCGGGGAGCTGTTTTTT. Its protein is CASSGGWGRAAGELFF.

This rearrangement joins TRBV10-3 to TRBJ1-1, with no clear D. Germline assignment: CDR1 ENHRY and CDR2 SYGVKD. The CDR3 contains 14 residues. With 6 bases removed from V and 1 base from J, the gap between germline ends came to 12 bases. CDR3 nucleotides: TGTGCCATCAGCACCGCAGGCCAGAACACTGAAGCTTTCTTT. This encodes CAISTAGQNTEAFF.

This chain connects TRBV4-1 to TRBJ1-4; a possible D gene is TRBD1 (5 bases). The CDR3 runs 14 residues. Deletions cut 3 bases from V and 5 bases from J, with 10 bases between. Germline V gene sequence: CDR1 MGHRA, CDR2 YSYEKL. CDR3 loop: CASSQLGLNEKLFF. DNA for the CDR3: TGCGCCAGCAGCCAGCTGGGACTGAATGAAAAACTGTTTTTT.

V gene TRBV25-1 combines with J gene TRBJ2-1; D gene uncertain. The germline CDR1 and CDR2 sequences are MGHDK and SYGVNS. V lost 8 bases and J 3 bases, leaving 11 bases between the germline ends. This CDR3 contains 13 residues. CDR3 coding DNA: TGTGCCAGCGTCGCGGCCGGCTACAATGAGCAGTTCTTC. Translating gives CASVAAGYNEQFF.

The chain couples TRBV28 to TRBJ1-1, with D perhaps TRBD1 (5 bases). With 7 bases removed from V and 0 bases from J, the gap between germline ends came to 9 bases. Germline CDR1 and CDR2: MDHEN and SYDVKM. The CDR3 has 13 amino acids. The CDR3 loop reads CASKGRMNTEAFF. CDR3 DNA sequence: TGTGCCAGCAAGGGGCGGATGAACACTGAAGCTTTCTTT.

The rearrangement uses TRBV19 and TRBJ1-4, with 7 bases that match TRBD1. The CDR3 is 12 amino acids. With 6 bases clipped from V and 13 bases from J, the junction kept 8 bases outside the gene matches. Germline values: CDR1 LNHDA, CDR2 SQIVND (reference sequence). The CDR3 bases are TGTGCCAGTAGCCAAGACAGGGCGACACTGTTTTTT. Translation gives CASSQDRATLFF.

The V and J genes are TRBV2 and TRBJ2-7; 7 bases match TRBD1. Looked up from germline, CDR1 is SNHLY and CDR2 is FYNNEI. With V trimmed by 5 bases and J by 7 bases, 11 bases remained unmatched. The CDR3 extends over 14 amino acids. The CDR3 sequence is CASSPTGQQGEQYF. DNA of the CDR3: TGTGCCAGCAGTCCAACGGGACAGCAAGGGGAGCAGTACTTC.

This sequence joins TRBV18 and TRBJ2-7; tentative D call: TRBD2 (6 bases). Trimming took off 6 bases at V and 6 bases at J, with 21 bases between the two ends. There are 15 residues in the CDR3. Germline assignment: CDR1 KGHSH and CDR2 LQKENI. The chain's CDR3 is CASSRELVNSGEQYF. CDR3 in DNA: TGTGCCAGCTCCCGAGAACTAGTCAATAGCGGCGAGCAGTACTTC. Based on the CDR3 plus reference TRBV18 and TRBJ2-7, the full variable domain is NAGVMQNPRHLVRRRGQEARLRCSPMKGHSHVYWYRQLPEEGLKFMVYLQKENIIDESGMPKERFSAEFPKEGPSILRIQQVVRGDSAAYFCASSRELVNSGEQYFGPGTRLTVT.

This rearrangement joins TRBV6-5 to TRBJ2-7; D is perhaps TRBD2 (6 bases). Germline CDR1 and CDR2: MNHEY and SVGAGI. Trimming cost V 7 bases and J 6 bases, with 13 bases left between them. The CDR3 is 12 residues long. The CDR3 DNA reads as TGTGCCAGCACCCGACCCGGGGGCGAGCAGTACTTC. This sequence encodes CASTRPGGEQYF.

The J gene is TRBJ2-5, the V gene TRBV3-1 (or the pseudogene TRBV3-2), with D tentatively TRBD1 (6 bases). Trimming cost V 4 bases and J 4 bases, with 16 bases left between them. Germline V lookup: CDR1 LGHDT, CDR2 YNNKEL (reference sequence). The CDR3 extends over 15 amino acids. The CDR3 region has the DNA TGTGCCAGCAGCCGAATTGTACAGGGTTCAGAGACCCAGTACTTC. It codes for CASSRIVQGSETQYF.

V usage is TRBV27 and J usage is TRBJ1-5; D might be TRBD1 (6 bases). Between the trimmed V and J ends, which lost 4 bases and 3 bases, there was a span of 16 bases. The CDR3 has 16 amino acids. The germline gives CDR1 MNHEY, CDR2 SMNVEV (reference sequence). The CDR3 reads CASSSWGGDDNQPQHF. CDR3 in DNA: TGTGCCAGCAGTTCTTGGGGGGGCGATGACAATCAGCCCCAGCATTTT.

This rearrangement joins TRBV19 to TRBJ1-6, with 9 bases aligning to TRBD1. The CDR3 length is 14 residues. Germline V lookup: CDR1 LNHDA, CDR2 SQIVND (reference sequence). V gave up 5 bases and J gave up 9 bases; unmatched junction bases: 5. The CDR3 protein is CASSPGQGSSPLHF. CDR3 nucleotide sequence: TGTGCCAGTAGTCCGGGACAGGGAAGTTCACCCCTCCACTTT.

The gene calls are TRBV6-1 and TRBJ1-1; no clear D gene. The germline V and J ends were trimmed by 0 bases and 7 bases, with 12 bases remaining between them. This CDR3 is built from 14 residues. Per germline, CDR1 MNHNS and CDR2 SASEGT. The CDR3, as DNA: TGTGCCAGCAGTGAAGCGGGCGTCACAGATGAAGCTTTCTTT. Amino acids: CASSEAGVTDEAFF.